These T cell receptor beta chains were read from a single sample in a study of blood T cell repertoires in COVID-19. TCRdb keeps only in-frame clones here, not all; method: immunoSEQ multiplex PCR. This sample has over 45,000 clones, with about four fifths found just once. The source material was peripheral blood. All receptors derive from a man aged 60 to 69 with active COVID-19. The conserved cysteine and the conserved F or W are not part of the CDR3 here. A D gene is named only where the DNA matches it firmly.

D gene,J gene,CDR3 length,V gene,CDR3 protein
TRBD2,TRBJ2-1,12,TRBV3-1/TRBV3-2,ASSTMAASGEQF
TRBD1,TRBJ1-4,13,TRBV28,ASSYPTGRREKLF
-,TRBJ2-5,13,TRBV2,ARGTDEPFQETQY
-,TRBJ2-6,15,TRBV18,ASSRNHGGSGANVLT
-,TRBJ1-2,10,TRBV15,ATSAGGSGYT
TRBD2,TRBJ2-1,14,TRBV7-2,ASSIVGGGAINEQF
-,TRBJ1-2,12,TRBV19,ASSPQGPNYGYT
TRBD2,TRBJ2-5,12,TRBV11-3,ASSRSGAQETQY
TRBD1,TRBJ1-4,11,TRBV10-3,AISRGLWEKLF
-,TRBJ2-7,12,TRBV2,ASSGQVLSYEQY
TRBD2,TRBJ2-3,14,TRBV27,ASSPYLAGGPDTQY
TRBD2,TRBJ2-6,15,TRBV7-3,ASSWSGGANGANVLT
-,TRBJ1-5,11,TRBV2,ASTPGVGQPQH
TRBD2,TRBJ2-1,12,TRBV7-3,ASSSGLVRNEQF
TRBD1,TRBJ1-6,16,TRBV28,ASSLGQGVRRVNSPLH
-,TRBJ1-1,10,TRBV10-3,AISPGNTEAF
TRBD1,TRBJ1-2,12,TRBV6-6,ASSDRGHTYGYT
TRBD2,TRBJ2-3,16,TRBV27,ASRRGGTSGGAIDTQY
-,TRBJ1-1,12,TRBV7-3,ASSLSPGGTEAF
TRBD2,TRBJ2-1,14,TRBV28,ASTPSGGADLDEQF
-,TRBJ2-2,11,TRBV19,ASSNPTGRELF
-,TRBJ2-1,13,TRBV15,ATSVRQTTYNEQF
-,TRBJ1-1,12,TRBV28,ATSRGDGGTEAF
-,TRBJ1-2,15,TRBV7-8,ASSHRRDPALVYGYT
TRBD2,TRBJ2-7,10,TRBV5-8,ASSLGGGEQY
-,TRBJ1-1,10,TRBV11-2,ASSETRGGAF